Listed below are T cell receptor beta chains from one sample, sequenced in a study of blood T cell repertoires in COVID-19. Assay: immunoSEQ multiplex PCR; the TCRdb copy retains only in-frame clones and omits some. Of some 110,000 clones listed, about three quarters were seen once; the top ten hold 6% to 6.5%. Sequencing was performed on peripheral blood. The origin of the receptors is a man aged 80 or over with COVID-19, enrolled during active disease. The CDR3 runs from the conserved cysteine through the conserved F or W.

V gene: TRBV4-2
J gene: TRBJ2-3
CDR3 protein: CASSQEVESGTAAQYF

V gene: TRBV10-3
J gene: TRBJ2-1
CDR3 protein: CAISGLAGEIGSYNEQFF

V gene: TRBV7-2
J gene: TRBJ1-2
CDR3 protein: CASSLEEGGMAGYTF

V gene: TRBV28
J gene: TRBJ1-2
CDR3 protein: CASSSAEAGNYGYTF

V gene: TRBV5-8
J gene: TRBJ2-2
CDR3 protein: CASSPGDRKLRELFF

V gene: TRBV18
J gene: TRBJ2-3
CDR3 protein: CASSPNRGGSDTQYF

V gene: TRBV3-1/TRBV3-2
J gene: TRBJ1-3
CDR3 protein: CASSQERERQGGSWNTIYF

V gene: TRBV28
J gene: TRBJ1-4
CDR3 protein: CASSSIPRDEKLFF

V gene: TRBV10-3
J gene: TRBJ1-1
CDR3 protein: CAISEQGMNTEAFF

V gene: TRBV19
J gene: TRBJ2-3
CDR3 protein: CASSSAGDTQYF